A single sample gave rise to the 5 T cell receptor beta chains below, sequenced in a study of shared clonotypes between healthy human individuals. Repertoires were generated with immunoSEQ multiplex PCR, while TCRdb's copy carries only in-frame clones and drops some. The repertoire includes around 700,000 clones, more than 70% of them detected once, and 1.5% to 2% sits in the top ten. Sequenced sample: memory CD4+ T cells sorted from blood. Subset defined: CD45RA-negative fraction. The receptor source for this set is a woman aged 30 to 39 in good health.

This rearrangement joins TRBV18 to TRBJ1-3, with no clear D. Germline V gene lookup returns CDR1 KGHSH and CDR2 LQKENI. The CDR3 totals 17 residues. V was pared by 2 bases and J by 4 bases, with 18 bases between. CDR3 protein: CASSPVPRRAGGNTIYF. In DNA form, the CDR3 reads TGTGCCAGCTCACCAGTACCACGGCGGGCGGGCGGAAACACCATATATTTT.

V usage is TRBV11-3 and J usage is TRBJ1-2; no reliable D call. CDR1 and CDR2 (germline): SGHNT, YENEEA. This CDR3 is built from 15 residues. With 5 bases removed from V and 4 bases from J, the gap between germline ends came to 17 bases. The CDR3 is CASSLGQSTGYGYTF. As DNA, the CDR3 is TGTGCCAGCAGCCTAGGCCAGTCCACCGGCTATGGCTACACCTTC.

The rearrangement joins TRBV28 to TRBJ1-5, with D possibly TRBD1 on 5 matching bases. The V end was cut by 5 bases, the J end by 4 bases, with 15 bases between. The CDR3 consists of 15 residues. CDR1 MDHEN and CDR2 SYDVKM come from the germline V gene. The CDR3 sequence is CASSPAPTGNQPQHF. The CDR3 coding sequence is TGTGCCAGCAGTCCAGCGCCAACAGGAAATCAGCCCCAGCATTTT.

This clone came up a few times. The rearrangement uses TRBV30 and TRBJ2-1; D is uncertain. The germline V gene encodes CDR1 GTSNPN and CDR2 SVGIG (reference sequence). Trimming removed 2 bases at V and 0 bases at J, with 14 bases between. CDR3 length: 16 amino acids. The CDR3 nucleotides are TGTGCCTGGAGTTCTTTGGTGGCAAGCTCCTACAATGAGCAGTTCTTC. It translates to CAWSSLVASSYNEQFF.

This chain joins TRBV28 and TRBJ2-4; 7 bases match TRBD2. Germline loops: CDR1 MDHEN, CDR2 SYDVKM. V trimming: 5 bases; J trimming: 5 bases; junction bases outside the gene matches: 9. The length of the CDR3 is 15 residues. The CDR3 bases are TGTGCCAGCAGTAGCCCCGGGGAGGGTGAAAACATTCAGTACTTC. This gives the protein CASSSPGEGENIQYF.